This entry features one TCR beta chain sequence. Its specificity is not known. Using roughly 200 ng DNA, tens of thousands of T cell genomes, the sorted-subset replicate PCRs were run. Sequencing used immunoSEQ multiplex PCR; TCRdb keeps in-frame clones, though not all of them. Of approximately 2.3 million clones in the sample, 85% to 95% are singletons; the top ten hold under 0.45%. This specimen comes from a study of shared clonotypes between healthy human individuals. About the research overall: Contributing individuals were two females and three males aged 18 to 49. Each donor contributed plates that comprised three CD4 naive, three CD4 memory, two CD8 naive and one CD8 memory. Study results and caveats: The small donor group covered limited genetic and exposure diversity.

The trim removed 3 bases at V and 0 bases at J, leaving 3 bases unmatched. The CDR3 is 15 residues long. The germline V gene encodes CDR1 LNHDA and CDR2 SQIVND (reference sequence). The material sequenced was naive CD4+ T cells from PBMCs. Described subset: CD45RA+ positively selected. The clonotype originates from a man younger than 35 in good health. Some clones in this sample may be carry-over from other donors' samples. The chain carries TRBV19 and TRBJ2-7; the match to TRBD1 covers 9 bases. The CDR3 loop is CASSMGDRDSYEQYF. The CDR3 DNA is TGTGCCAGTAGTATGGGGGACAGGGACTCCTACGAGCAGTACTTC.